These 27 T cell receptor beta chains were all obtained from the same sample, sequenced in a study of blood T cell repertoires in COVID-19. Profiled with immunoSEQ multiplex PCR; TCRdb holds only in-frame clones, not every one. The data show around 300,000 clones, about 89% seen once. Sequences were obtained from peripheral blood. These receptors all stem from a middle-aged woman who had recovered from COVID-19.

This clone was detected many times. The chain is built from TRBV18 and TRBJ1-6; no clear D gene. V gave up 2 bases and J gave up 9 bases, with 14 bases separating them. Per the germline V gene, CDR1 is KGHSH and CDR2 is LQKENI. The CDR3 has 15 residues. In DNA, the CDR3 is TGTGCCAGCTCACCAGGCGAGGGAACTGGTTCACCCCTCCACTTT. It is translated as CASSPGEGTGSPLHF.

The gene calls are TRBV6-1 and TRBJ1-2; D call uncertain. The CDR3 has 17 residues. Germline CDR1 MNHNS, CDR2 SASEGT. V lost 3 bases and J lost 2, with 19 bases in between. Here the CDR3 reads CASSDAGSSWGNYGYTF. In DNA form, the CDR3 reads TGTGCCAGCAGTGACGCGGGCAGCTCCTGGGGAAACTATGGCTACACCTTC.

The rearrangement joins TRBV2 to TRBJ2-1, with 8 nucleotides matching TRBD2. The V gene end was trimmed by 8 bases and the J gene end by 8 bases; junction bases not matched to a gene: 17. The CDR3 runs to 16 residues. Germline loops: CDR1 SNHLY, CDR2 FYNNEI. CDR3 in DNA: TGTGCCAGCCCCCGGCGGGCGGGAGGCTCGGAGTATGAGCAGTTCTTC. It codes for CASPRRAGGSEYEQFF.

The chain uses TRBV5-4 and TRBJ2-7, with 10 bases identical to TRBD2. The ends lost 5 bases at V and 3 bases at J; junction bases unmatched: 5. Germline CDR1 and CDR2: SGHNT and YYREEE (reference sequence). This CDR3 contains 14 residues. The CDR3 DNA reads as TGTGCCAGCAGGAAAGCGGGAGGGAGCTACGAGCAGTACTTC. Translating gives CASRKAGGSYEQYF.

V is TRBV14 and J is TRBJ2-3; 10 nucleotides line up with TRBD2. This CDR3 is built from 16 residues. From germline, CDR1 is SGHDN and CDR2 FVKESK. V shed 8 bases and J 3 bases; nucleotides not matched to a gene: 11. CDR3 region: CASVSQGSGRTDTQYF. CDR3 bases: TGTGCCAGCGTTTCCCAGGGTAGCGGGAGGACAGATACGCAGTATTTT.

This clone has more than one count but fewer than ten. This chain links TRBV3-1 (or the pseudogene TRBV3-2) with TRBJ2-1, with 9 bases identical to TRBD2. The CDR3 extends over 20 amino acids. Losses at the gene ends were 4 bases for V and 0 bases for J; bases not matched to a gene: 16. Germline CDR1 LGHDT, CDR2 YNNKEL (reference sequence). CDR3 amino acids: CASSPKGGPSGISSYNEQFF. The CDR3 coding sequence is TGTGCCAGCAGCCCGAAGGGTGGGCCTAGCGGGATCAGCTCCTACAATGAGCAGTTCTTC.

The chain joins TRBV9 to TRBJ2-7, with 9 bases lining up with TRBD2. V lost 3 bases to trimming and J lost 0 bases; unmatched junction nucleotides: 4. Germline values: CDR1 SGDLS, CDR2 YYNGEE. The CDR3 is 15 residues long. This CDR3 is CASSASGGSSYEQYF. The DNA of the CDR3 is TGTGCCAGCAGCGCGAGCGGGGGGAGCTCCTACGAGCAGTACTTC.

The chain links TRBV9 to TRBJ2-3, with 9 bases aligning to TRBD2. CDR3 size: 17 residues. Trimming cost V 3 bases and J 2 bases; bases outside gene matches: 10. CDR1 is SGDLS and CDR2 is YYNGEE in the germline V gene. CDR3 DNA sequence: TGTGCCAGCAGCGCCCAGGGTAGCGGGAGCCCCACAGATACGCAGTATTTT. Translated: CASSAQGSGSPTDTQYF.

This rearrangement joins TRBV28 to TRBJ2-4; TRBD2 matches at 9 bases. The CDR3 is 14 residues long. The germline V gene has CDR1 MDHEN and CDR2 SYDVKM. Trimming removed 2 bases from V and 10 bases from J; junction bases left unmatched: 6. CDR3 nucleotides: TGTGCCAGCAGTTTAACTAGCGGGTTCTCAATTCAGTACTTC. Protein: CASSLTSGFSIQYF.

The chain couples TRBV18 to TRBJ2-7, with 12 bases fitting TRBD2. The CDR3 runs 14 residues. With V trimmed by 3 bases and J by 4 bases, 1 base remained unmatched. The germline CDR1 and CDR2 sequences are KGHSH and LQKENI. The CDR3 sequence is CASSPTSGSYEQYF. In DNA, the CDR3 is TGTGCCAGCTCACCGACTAGCGGGAGTTACGAGCAGTACTTC.

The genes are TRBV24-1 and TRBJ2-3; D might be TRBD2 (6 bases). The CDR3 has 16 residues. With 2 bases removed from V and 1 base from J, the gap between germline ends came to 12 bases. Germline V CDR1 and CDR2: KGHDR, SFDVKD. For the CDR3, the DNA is TGTGCCACCAGTGATTGGATTAGCGGAGGCACAGATACGCAGTATTTT. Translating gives CATSDWISGGTDTQYF.

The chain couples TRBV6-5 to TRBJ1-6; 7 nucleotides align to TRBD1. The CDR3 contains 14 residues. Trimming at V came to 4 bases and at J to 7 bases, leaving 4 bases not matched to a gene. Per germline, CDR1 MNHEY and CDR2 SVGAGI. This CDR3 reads CASSSWTGNSPLHF. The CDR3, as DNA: TGTGCCAGCAGTTCTTGGACAGGAAATTCACCCCTCCACTTT.

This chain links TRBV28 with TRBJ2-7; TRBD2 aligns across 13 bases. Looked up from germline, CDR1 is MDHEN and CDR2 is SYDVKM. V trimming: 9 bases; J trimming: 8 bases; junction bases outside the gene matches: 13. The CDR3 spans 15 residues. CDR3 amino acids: CASLPPAGLAGKQYF. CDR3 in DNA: TGTGCCAGTTTACCCCCGGCGGGACTAGCGGGAAAGCAGTACTTC.

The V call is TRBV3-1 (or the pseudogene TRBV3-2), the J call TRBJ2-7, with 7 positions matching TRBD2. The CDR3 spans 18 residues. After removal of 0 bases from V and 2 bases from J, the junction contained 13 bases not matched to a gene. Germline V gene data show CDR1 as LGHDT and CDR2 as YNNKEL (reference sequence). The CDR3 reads CASSQDPGTNLPPYEQYF. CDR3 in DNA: TGTGCCAGCAGCCAAGACCCCGGGACTAACCTACCGCCCTACGAGCAGTACTTC.

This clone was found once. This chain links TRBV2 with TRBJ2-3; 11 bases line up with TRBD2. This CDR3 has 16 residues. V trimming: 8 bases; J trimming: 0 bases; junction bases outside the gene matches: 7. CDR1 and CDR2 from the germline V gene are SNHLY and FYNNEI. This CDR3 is CASGTSGDASTDTQYF. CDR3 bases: TGTGCCAGCGGGACTAGCGGAGATGCTAGCACAGATACGCAGTATTTT.

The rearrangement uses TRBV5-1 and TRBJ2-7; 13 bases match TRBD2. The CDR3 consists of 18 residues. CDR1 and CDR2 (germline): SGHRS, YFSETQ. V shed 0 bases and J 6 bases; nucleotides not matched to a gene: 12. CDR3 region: CASSLERRGTSGTSEQYF. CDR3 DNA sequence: TGCGCCAGCAGCTTGGAGCGCAGGGGGACTAGCGGGACTAGCGAGCAGTACTTC.

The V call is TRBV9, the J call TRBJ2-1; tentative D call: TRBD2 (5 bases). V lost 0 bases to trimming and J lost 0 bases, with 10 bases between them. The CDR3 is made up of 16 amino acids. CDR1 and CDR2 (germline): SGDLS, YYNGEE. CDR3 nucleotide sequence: TGTGCCAGCAGCGTAGCCGGCCGGGGCTCCTACAATGAGCAGTTCTTC. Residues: CASSVAGRGSYNEQFF.

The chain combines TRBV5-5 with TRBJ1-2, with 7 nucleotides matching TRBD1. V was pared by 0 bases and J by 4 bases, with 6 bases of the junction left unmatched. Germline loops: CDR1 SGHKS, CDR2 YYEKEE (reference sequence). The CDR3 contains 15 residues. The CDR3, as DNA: TGTGCCAGCAGCTTGGTTCAGGGGGTTAGCTATGGCTACACCTTC. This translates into CASSLVQGVSYGYTF.

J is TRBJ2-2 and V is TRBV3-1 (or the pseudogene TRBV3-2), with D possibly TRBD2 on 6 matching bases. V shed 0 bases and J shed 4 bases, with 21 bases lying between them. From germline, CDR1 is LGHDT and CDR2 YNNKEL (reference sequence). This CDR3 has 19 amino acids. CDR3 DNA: TGTGCCAGCAGCCAAGATATCCCCCTCCTAGCGCCTATCACCGGGGAGCTGTTTTTT. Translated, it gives CASSQDIPLLAPITGELFF.

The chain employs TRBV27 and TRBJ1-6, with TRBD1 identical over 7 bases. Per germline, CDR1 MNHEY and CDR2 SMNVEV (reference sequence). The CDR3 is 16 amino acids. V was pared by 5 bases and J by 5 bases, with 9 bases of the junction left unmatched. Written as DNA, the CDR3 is TGTGCCAGCAGTAATCAACCGACAGGGAATAATTCACCCCTCCACTTT. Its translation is CASSNQPTGNNSPLHF.

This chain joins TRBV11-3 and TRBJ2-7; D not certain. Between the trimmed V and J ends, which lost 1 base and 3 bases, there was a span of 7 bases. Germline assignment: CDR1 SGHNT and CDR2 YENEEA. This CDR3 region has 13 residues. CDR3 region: CASSLVDIYEQYF. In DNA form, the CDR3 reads TGTGCCAGCAGCTTAGTAGACATCTACGAGCAGTACTTC.

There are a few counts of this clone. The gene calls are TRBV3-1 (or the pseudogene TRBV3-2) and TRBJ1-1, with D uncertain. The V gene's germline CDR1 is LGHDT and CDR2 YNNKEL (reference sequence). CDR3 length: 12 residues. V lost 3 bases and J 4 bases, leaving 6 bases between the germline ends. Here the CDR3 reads CASSQRFTEAFF. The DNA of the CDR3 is TGTGCCAGCAGCCAGAGGTTCACTGAAGCTTTCTTT.

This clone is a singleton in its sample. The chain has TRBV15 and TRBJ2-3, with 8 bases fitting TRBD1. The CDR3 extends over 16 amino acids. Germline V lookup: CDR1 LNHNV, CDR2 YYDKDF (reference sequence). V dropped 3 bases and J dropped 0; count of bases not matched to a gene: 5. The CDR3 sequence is CATSRPTGVSTDTQYF. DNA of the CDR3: TGTGCCACCAGCAGGCCGACAGGGGTTAGCACAGATACGCAGTATTTT. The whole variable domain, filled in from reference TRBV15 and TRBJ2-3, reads DAMVIQNPRYQVTQFGKPVTLSCSQTLNHNVMYWYQQKSSQAPKLLFHYYDKDFNNEADTPDNFQSRRPNTSFCFLDIRSPGLGDTAMYLCATSRPTGVSTDTQYFGPGTRLTVL.

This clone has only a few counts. This CDR3 reads CASSPEFGGSAPLHF. CDR3 DNA sequence: TGTGCCAGCTCACCCGAGTTTGGGGGCTCGGCACCCCTCCACTTT. The chain recombines TRBV18 with TRBJ1-6, with D possibly TRBD1 on 6 matching bases. Trimming removed 3 bases at V and 11 bases at J, with 17 bases between. This CDR3 region has 15 residues. CDR1 KGHSH and CDR2 LQKENI come from the germline V gene.

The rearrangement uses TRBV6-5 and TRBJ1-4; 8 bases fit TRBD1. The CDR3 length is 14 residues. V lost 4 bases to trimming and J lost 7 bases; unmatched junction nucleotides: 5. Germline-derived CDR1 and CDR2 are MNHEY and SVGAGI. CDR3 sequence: CASSSGGGSEKLFF. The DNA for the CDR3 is TGTGCCAGCAGTTCAGGGGGCGGCTCTGAAAAACTGTTTTTT.

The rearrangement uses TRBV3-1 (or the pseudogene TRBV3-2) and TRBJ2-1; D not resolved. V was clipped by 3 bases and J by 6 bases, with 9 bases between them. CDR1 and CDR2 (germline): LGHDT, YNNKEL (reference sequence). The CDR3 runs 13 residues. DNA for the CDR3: TGTGCCAGCAGCCACGAGGCAGTCAATGAGCAGTTCTTC. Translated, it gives CASSHEAVNEQFF.

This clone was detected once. CDR3 region: CASSAGTGRGYTF. In nucleotides, the CDR3 is TGTGCCAGCAGCGCCGGGACAGGGCGAGGCTACACCTTC. The V and J genes are TRBV9 and TRBJ1-2, with 9 bases fitting TRBD1. Per the germline V gene, CDR1 is SGDLS and CDR2 is YYNGEE. V lost 3 bases to trimming and J lost 8 bases; unmatched junction nucleotides: 5. This CDR3 spans 13 amino acids.